This T cell receptor beta chain was recorded in a study of blood T cell repertoires in COVID-19. Study details: Spain, Italy and the United States supplied samples that represented acute and convalescent COVID-19. Sources were T cells, B-cell-depleted T cells, or PBMCs; the material itself was cDNA or gDNA.

Authors' processing steps: For nucleated cells, counts were estimated from reference gene primer amplification. Assay: immunoSEQ multiplex PCR; the TCRdb copy retains only in-frame clones and omits some. V, J and clone size are those of that table, while D and trimming were read from the DNA. This table holds 200,000 to 250,000 clones, 80% to 90% found once. From germline, CDR1 is MNHEY and CDR2 SMNVEV (reference sequence). This CDR3 spans 15 amino acids. The trim removed 6 bases at V and 1 base at J, leaving 8 bases unmatched. Seattle cases were enrolled at active infection and followed longitudinally.

This chain connects TRBV27 to TRBJ1-1, with 7 bases matching TRBD1. The specimen sequenced was peripheral blood. The sequence derives from a woman of 80 years or more with COVID-19, enrolled during active disease. The CDR3 region is CASRGDRIKNTEAFF. CDR3 nucleotide sequence: TGTGCCAGCAGGGGGGACAGAATAAAGAACACTGAAGCTTTCTTT.